The sequence of this TCR beta chain was determined in a study of cytomegalovirus exposure and HLA in healthy donors (dated by TCRdb to the late 2010s). Regarding the complete study: An earlier analysis of several hundred of the donors reported about 260 Gb of sequence data and around 110 million unique TCR beta sequences obtained from about 200 million T cells. An early release that covered fewer than 750 HLA-typed donors contained approximately 300 gigabases of sequencing data and 75 million to 100 million unique TCR sequences. Of the approximately 400 genotyped donors, approximately 80% fell in the genetic ancestry cluster associated with self-reported Caucasian donors. The study aimed to test whether signatures of past pathogen exposure could be identified by cataloging public T cell receptors. The study used immunosequencing to profile the T cell repertoires of hundreds of subjects and linked those repertoires to cytomegalovirus serostatus. Besides the first cohort of 550 to 750 subjects, a separate validation cohort made up of 120 different subjects was used. To predict cytomegalovirus infection status, the study brought together high-throughput TCR immunosequencing, statistical association of individual TCRs with disease status, and machine learning. A later analysis re-analyzed previously published TCR beta repertoires from 666 donors and added high-resolution HLA genotyping to study TCR occurrence patterns. Rather than drawing on any new phenotypic data, the later analysis identified candidate immune exposures from TCR beta sequences and the way those sequences occurred across donors. An earlier analysis of 450 to 750 of the donors used high-throughput TCR beta sequencing to judge whether each TCR beta V gene segment behaved as functional or pseudogenic. Donor age, sex, ethnicity and CMV serostatus were compiled alongside the repertoire data. A later genetic analysis used genome-wide SNP genotypes for about 65% of the 666 donors, treating that subset as a discovery cohort. All discovery cohort repertoires had been generated on a single sequencing platform. HLA typing included class I and class II loci at four-digit resolution. Typing coverage varied by locus: roughly 629-630 donors for A, B, C, DRB1 and DQB1; 522 for DQA1; over 600 for DPA1; 450 to 480 for DPB1. Four or five DR-DQ haplotypes were handled as single units for association and clustering because linkage in the cohort was strong. On average, roughly 240,000 unique TCR beta nucleotide sequences were sequenced per donor among fewer than 500 genotyped donors of the cohort, with roughly 20% of those sequences being non-productive. Broad study findings and their caveats: Some IMGT-functional V segments, including TRBV6-2 and TRBV6-3, could not be told apart with the 87-base-pair reads, so those segments were excluded. Broadly in line with IMGT annotations, most TCR beta V segments showed up in productive rearrangements about 87% or about 30% of the time in an earlier analysis of roughly 590 of the donors. A later analysis associated 16,951 TCR beta sequences with specific HLA alleles at a false discovery rate of 0.05. A cluster of highly shared sequence variants was judged likely to represent a technical artifact of the sequencing pipeline. An association between a missense DCLRE1C variant and V-gene and J-gene trimming of TCR beta chains was found in a later genetic analysis and replicated in an independent cohort. A total of 150 to 200 TCR beta chains were listed by the study as associated with cytomegalovirus. In a later analysis, most CMV-associated TCR beta chains were found to appear HLA-restricted, with HLA associations seemingly driven largely by CMV exposure. Cytomegalovirus status was reported to be diagnosed by the classifier with high specificity and sensitivity in both the original and validation cohorts. According to the authors, the approach could potentially be generalized to other disease states and immunological phenotypes. A further reported finding was that TCR beta sequences accurately predicted the HLA-A and HLA-B alleles for most subjects in the first cohort. Because counts were too low, 15 or so rarely observed V segments, including chromosome 9 orphons, were excluded from the earlier analysis of 587 of the donors. Only TCR beta chains were sequenced in this cohort, and the absence of alpha or paired-chain data limited detectable features. A later genetic analysis reported fewer N-insertions in productive TCRs among donors in an Asian-associated ancestry cluster than the approximately 700-donor mean. Linkage disequilibrium might explain the correlated functional status among segregating V segments, but an unknown experimental factor could not be ruled out. In vitro tests confirmed that a few of the cytomegalovirus-associated TCR beta chains recognize cytomegalovirus antigens. In a later analysis, HLA-associated TCR beta chains showed more clonal expansion and lower generation probabilities than non-associated chains that were equally common. When HLA alleles, especially DR and DQ, strongly co-occurred, attributing TCR associations to individual alleles was difficult. In a later analysis, the rate of TCR association differed among HLA loci, with DRB1 alleles having the most associated TCRs and HLA-C alleles having the fewest. Several of the top co-occurrence clusters appeared to be linked to parvovirus B19, influenza, CMV and Epstein-Barr virus, according to a later analysis. Sequencing depth was assumed to be roughly uniform across donors in the presence/absence analyses, though that assumption may not hold. The only immune exposure information available for the cohort was CMV serostatus. Most TCR sequences were seen in very few donors, while some public TCRs were found in many individuals. Because some donors lacked HLA typing at each locus, the association tests relied only on the typed subset.

The cohort was made up of roughly 670 healthy bone marrow donors. Cohort members were all nominally healthy when sampled, although unrecorded immune exposures were likely present. The donor was CMV seronegative and belonged to the group of approximately 320 seronegative cohort members. Every donor gave a peripheral blood sample, and the peripheral blood mononuclear cells from that sample were used for TCR beta sequencing. The Qiagen DNeasy Blood Extraction Kit was used to extract genomic DNA from the blood cell samples. V and J are trimmed by 3 bases and 0 bases, and the gene matches miss 11 bases of the junction. There are 17 amino acids in the CDR3, from cysteine to phenylalanine inclusive. Only CDR3 DNA remains: 51 bases, in frame from the first base. The germline V gene specifies SGDLS as CDR1 and YYNGEE as CDR2. This clone has just a few counts. Its antigen is unknown. No quality values exist for individual bases; no much larger clone is one base distant.

The library was built by means of the immunoSEQ multiplex PCR assay. The multiplex PCR relied on a mix of 60 forward primers for TCR Vbeta segments and 13 reverse primers for TCR Jbeta segments. Amplification of the CDR3 region of rearranged TCR beta genes was performed with a multiplex PCR assay on genomic DNA. The amplified TCR beta libraries were sequenced on the Illumina HiSeq System as 87-base-pair reads. The original pipeline was this. In a later analysis, some 80 million unique TCR beta chains were counted across the 500 to 850 repertoires, and roughly 11 million of these chains were shared by at least two donors. Raw reads were error-corrected and collapsed into unique sequences by a nearest-neighbor algorithm in which closely related sequences were merged to remove PCR and sequencing errors. Alignment of CDR3 sequences to IMGT reference sequences was used to assign V, D and J gene segments. For a sequence to be retained, a match of at least six nucleotides was required to both a V gene segment and a J gene segment. Rearrangements were classified as productive when the CDR3 lacked stop codons and remained in frame with V and J, and all other rearrangements were classified as non-productive. CDR3 was defined by IMGT convention, running from the second conserved V-encoded cysteine to the conserved J-encoded phenylalanine. The earlier analysis of about 500 of the donors excluded sequences that lacked an unambiguous match to a single V gene segment. An earlier analysis of some 500 of the donors classified V segments as functional when productive rearrangements were above 56.7% and as segregating when the standard deviation between donors was above 5%. To diagnose cytomegalovirus status from the catalog of TCR beta chain sequences, a statistical classification framework was built. A later analysis assigned V and J genes by comparing TCR nucleotide sequences with IMGT/GENE-DB human TR gene sequences. In a later analysis, CDR3 sequences and most-parsimonious VDJ recombination scenarios were assigned using the TCRdist pipeline. A later analysis defined each TCR beta chain by its CDR3 amino acid sequence plus V-gene family, and excluded reads lacking a unique V-gene family. As a way to deal with suspected cross-contamination and a sequencing artifact, a later analysis dropped hundreds of nucleotide sequences that were highly shared and had low generation probability. For each public chain, a later analysis derived a clonal expansion index from normalized ranks of inferred template counts within each repertoire. In a later analysis, generation probabilities were computed with a VDJ recombination model fitted to out-of-frame rearrangements, and the resulting probabilities were checked against IGoR. In a later analysis, TCR-TCR, TCR-HLA and TCR-CMV co-occurrence was scored with hypergeometric tests, and a repertoire-size bias correction was applied to TCR pairs. In a later analysis, false discovery rates were estimated by permuting HLA or CMV assignments 20 times. In a later analysis, co-occurring TCRs were grouped with DBSCAN, and TCRdist sequence similarity was added when clustering was performed within HLA-allele-positive subsets. Repertoires with fewer than 30,000 or more than 120,000 public chains were left out of co-occurrence clustering, as were about 5 repertoires with anomalous nucleotide sharing. Sourced from immuneACCESS, this table was stored by TCRdb with only in-frame sequences that have V and J called. A share of the clones is absent; for the studies checked, an unresolved V gene accounts for under half, and the remainder has no known explanation. That table furnishes V, J and clone size, whereas the DNA furnished D and trimming. The sample table lists about 130,000 clones, 82% of them with a count of one. Together, the top ten hold approximately 1.1% of the sample.

Recombination connected TRBV9 to TRBJ2-5, with 7 middle bases fitting TRBD1. Sequenced: PBMCs. This sequence was found in a boy between 5 and 17 years old in good health and CMV-seronegative. The DNA reads as follows: TGTGCCAGCAGCGATAGTAGTAGACAGGGAAACCAAGAGACCCAGTACTTC. Translation gives CASSDSSRQGNQETQYF.